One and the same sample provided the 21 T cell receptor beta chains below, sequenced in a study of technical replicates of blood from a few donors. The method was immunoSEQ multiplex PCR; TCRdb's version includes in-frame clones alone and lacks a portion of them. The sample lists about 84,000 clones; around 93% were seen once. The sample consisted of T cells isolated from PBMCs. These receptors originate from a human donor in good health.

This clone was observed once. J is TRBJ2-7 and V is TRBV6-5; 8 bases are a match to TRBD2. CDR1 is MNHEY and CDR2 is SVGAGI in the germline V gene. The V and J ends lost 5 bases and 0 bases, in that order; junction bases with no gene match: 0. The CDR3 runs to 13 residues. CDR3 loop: CASSRGGSYEQYF. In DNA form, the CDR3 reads TGTGCCAGCAGTCGGGGGGGCTCCTACGAGCAGTACTTC.

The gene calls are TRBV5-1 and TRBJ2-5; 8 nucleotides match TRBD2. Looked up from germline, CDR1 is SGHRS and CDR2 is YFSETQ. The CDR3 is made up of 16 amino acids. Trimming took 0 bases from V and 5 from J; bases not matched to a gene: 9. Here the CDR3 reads CASSLGASGGFETQYF. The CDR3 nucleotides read TGCGCCAGCAGCTTGGGGGCCAGCGGGGGATTTGAGACCCAGTACTTC.

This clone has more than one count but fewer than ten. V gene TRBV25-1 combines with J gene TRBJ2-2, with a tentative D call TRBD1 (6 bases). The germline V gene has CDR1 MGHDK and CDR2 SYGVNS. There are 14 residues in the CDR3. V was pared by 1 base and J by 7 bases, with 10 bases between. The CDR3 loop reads CASSEWDKHGELFF. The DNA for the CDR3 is TGTGCCAGCAGTGAATGGGACAAGCACGGGGAGCTGTTTTTT.

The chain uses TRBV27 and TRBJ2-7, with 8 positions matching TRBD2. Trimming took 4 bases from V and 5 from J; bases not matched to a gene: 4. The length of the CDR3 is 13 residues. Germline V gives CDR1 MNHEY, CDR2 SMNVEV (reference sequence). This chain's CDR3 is CASSYGTSNEQYF. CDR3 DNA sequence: TGTGCCAGCAGTTATGGGACTAGTAACGAGCAGTACTTC.

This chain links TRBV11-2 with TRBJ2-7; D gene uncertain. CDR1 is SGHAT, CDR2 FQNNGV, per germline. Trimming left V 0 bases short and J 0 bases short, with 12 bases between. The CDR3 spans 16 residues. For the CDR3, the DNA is TGTGCCAGCAGCTTAGATCTCACTCCTTCCTCCTACGAGCAGTACTTC. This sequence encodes CASSLDLTPSSYEQYF. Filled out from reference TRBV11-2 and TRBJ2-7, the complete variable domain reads EAGVAQSPRYKIIEKRQSVAFWCNPISGHATLYWYQQILGQGPKLLIQFQNNGVVDDSQLPKDRFSAERLKGVDSTLKIQPAKLEDSAVYLCASSLDLTPSSYEQYFGPGTRLTVT.

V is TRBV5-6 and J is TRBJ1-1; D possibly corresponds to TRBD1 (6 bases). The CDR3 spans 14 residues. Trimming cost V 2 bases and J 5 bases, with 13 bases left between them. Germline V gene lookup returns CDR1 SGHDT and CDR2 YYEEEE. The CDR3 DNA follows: TGTGCCAGCAGCTTTCGGGCAGGGGAGACTGAAGCTTTCTTT. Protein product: CASSFRAGETEAFF.

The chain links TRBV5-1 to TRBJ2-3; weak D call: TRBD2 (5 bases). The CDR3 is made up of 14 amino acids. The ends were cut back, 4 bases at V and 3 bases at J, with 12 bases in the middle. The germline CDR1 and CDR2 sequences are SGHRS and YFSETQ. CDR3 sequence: CASSRSGETDTQYF. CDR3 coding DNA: TGCGCCAGCAGCCGGTCCGGGGAGACAGATACGCAGTATTTT.

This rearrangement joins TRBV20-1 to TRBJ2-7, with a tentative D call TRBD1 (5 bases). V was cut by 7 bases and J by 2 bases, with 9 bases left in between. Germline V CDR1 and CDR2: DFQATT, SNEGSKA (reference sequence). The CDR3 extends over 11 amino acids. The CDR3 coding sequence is TGCAGTGGGCTAGGGGCCTACGAGCAGTACTTC. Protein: CSGLGAYEQYF.

The CDR3 DNA reads TGTGCCAGCAGCCAGTGGGCCAGCTCTGGAAACACCATATATTTT. This sequence encodes CASSQWASSGNTIYF. V and J are TRBV5-4 and TRBJ1-3; D is unresolved. V was trimmed by 4 bases and J by 0 bases, leaving 11 bases between them. The CDR3 is 15 amino acids. Germline V gene data show CDR1 as SGHNT and CDR2 as YYREEE (reference sequence). Full variable domain (outside the CDR3, taken from reference TRBV5-4 and TRBJ1-3): ETGVTQSPTHLIKTRGQQVTLRCSSQSGHNTVSWYQQALGQGPQFIFQYYREEENGRGNFPPRFSGLQFPNYSSELNVNALELDDSALYLCASSQWASSGNTIYFGEGSWLTVV.

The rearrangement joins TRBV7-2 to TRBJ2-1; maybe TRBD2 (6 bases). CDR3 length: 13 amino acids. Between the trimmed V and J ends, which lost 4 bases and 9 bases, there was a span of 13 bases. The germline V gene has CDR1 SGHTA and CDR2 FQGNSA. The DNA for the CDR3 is TGTGCCAGCAGCTCACGGCGGGATGGTGAGCAGTTCTTC. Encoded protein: CASSSRRDGEQFF.

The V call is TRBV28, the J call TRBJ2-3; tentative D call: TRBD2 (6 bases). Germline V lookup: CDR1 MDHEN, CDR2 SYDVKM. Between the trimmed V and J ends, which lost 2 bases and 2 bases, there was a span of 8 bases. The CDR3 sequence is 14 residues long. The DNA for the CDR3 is TGTGCCAGCAGTTTAGCGGGACTCACAGATACGCAGTATTTT. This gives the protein CASSLAGLTDTQYF.

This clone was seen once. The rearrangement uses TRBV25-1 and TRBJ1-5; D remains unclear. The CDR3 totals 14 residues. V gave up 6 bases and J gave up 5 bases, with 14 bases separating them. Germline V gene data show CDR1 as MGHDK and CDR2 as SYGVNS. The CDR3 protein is CASSEGTAYQPQHF. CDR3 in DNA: TGTGCCAGCAGCGAGGGTACAGCTTATCAGCCCCAGCATTTT.

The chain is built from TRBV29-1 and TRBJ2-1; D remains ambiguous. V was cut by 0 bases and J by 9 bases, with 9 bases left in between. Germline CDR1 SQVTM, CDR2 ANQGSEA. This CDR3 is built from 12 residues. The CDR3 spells CSVEETRFEQFF. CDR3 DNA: TGCAGCGTTGAAGAGACAAGATTTGAGCAGTTCTTC.

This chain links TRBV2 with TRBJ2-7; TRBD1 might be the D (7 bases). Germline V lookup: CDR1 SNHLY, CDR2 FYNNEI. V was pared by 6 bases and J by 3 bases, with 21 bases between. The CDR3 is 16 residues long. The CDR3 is CASSDGGDSLIYEQYF. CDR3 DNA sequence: TGTGCCAGCAGCGATGGCGGGGACAGCTTGATCTACGAGCAGTACTTC.

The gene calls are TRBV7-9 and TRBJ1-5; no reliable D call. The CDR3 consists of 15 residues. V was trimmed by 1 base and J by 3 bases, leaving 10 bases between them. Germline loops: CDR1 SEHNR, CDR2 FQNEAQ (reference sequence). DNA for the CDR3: TGTGCCAGCAGCTTAGGGGCAGTAACCAATCAGCCCCAGCATTTT. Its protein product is CASSLGAVTNQPQHF.

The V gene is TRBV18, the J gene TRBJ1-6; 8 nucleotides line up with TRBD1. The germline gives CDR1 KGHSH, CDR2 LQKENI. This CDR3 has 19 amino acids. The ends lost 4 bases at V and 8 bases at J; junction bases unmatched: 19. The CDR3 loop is CASSLWTGSKVDSYSPLHF. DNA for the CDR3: TGTGCCAGCTCACTCTGGACAGGGAGCAAGGTGGATAGTTATTCACCCCTCCACTTT. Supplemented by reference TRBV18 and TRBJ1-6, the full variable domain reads NAGVMQNPRHLVRRRGQEARLRCSPMKGHSHVYWYRQLPEEGLKFMVYLQKENIIDESGMPKERFSAEFPKEGPSILRIQQVVRGDSAAYFCASSLWTGSKVDSYSPLHFGNGTRLTVT.

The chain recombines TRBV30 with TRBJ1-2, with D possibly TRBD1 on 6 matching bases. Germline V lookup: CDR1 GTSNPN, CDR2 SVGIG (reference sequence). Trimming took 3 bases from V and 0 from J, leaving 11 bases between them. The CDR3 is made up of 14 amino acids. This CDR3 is CAWRETGANYGYTF. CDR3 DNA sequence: TGTGCCTGGAGGGAGACAGGAGCTAACTATGGCTACACCTTC. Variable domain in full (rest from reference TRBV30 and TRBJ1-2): SQTIHQWPATLVQPVGSPLSLECTVEGTSNPNLYWYRQAAGRGLQLLFYSVGIGQISSEVPQNLSASRPQDRQFILSSKKLLLSDSGFYLCAWRETGANYGYTFGSGTRLTVV.

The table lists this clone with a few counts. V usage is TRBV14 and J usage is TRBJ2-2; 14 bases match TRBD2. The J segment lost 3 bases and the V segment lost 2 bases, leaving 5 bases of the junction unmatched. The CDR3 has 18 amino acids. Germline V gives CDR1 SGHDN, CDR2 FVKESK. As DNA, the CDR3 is TGTGCCAGCAGCCAACAGGGACTAGCGGGAGTTGACACCGGGGAGCTGTTTTTT. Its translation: CASSQQGLAGVDTGELFF. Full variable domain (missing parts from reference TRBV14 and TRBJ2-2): EAGVTQFPSHSVIEKGQTVTLRCDPISGHDNLYWYRRVMGKEIKFLLHFVKESKQDESGMPNNRFLAERTGGTYSTLKVQPAELEDSGVYFCASSQQGLAGVDTGELFFGEGSRLTVL.

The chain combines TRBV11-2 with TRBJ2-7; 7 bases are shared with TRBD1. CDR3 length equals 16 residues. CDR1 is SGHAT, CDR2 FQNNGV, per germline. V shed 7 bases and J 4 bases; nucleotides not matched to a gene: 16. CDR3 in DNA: TGTGCCAGCATCATTAACCCAATGAGGGGGCCTTACGAGCAGTACTTC. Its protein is CASIINPMRGPYEQYF.

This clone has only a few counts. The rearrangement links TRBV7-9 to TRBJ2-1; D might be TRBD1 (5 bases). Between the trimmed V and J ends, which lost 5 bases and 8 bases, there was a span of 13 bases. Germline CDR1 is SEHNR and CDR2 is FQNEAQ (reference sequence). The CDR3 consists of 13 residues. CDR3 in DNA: TGTGCCAGCAGCCCACAGGAATGGGATGAGCAGTTCTTC. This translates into CASSPQEWDEQFF.

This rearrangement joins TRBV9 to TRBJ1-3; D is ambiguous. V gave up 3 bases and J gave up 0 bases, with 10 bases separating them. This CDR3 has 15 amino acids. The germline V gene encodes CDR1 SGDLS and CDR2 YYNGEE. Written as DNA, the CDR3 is TGTGCCAGCAGCGACAGACGGAACTCTGGAAACACCATATATTTT. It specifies CASSDRRNSGNTIYF.